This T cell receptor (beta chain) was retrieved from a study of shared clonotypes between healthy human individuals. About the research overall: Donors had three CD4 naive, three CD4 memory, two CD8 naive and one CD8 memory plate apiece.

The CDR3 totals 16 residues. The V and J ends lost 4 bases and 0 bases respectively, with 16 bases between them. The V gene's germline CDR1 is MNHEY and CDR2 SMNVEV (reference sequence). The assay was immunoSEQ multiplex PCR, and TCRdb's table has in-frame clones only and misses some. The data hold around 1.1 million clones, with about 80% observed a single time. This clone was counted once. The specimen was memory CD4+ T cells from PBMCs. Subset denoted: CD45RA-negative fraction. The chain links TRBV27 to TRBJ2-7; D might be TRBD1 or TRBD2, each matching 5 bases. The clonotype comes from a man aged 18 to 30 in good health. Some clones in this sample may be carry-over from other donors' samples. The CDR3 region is CASSSSGRAYSYEQYF. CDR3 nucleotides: TGTGCCAGCAGTTCCTCGGGGCGGGCGTACTCCTACGAGCAGTACTTC.